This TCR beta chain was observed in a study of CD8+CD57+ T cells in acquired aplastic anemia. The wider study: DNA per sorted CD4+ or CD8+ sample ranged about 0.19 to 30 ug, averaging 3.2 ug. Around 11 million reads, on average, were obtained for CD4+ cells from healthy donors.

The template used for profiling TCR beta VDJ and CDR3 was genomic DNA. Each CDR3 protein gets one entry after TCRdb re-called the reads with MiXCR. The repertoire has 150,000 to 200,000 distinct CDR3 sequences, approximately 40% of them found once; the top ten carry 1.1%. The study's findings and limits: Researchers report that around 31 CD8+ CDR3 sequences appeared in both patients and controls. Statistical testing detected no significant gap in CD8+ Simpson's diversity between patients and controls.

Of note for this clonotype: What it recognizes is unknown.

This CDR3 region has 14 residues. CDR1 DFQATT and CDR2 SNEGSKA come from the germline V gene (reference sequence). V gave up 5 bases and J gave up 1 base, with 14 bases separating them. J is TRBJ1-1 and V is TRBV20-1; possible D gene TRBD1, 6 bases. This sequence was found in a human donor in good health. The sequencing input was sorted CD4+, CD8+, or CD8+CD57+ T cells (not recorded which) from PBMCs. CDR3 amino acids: CSARKGTPNTEAFF. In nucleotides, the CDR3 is TGCAGTGCTCGCAAAGGGACACCGAACACTGAAGCTTTCTTT.